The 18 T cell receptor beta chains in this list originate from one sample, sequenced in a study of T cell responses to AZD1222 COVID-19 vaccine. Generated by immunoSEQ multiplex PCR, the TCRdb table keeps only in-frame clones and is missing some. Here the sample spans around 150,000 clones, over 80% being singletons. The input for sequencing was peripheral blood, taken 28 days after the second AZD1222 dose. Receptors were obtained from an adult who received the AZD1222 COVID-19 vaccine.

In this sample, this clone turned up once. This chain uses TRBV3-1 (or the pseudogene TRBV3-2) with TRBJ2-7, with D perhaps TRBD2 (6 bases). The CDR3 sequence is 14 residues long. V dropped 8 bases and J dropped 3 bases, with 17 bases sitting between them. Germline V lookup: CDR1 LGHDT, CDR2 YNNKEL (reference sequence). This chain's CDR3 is CASFAGRGLYEQYF. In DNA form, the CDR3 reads TGTGCCAGCTTTGCGGGGCGTGGTCTCTACGAGCAGTACTTC.

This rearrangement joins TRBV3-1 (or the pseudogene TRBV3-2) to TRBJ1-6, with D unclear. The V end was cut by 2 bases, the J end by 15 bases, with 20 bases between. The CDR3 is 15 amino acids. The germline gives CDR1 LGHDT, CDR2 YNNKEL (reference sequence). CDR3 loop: CASSQSLRQKLLLHF. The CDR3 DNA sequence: TGTGCCAGCAGCCAATCCCTTCGGCAGAAATTGCTCCTCCACTTT.

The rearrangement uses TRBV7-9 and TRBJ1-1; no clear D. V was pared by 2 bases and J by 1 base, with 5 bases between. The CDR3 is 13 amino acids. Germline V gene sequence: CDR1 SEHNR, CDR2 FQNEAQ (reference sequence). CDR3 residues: CASSLPGNTEAFF. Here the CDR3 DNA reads TGTGCCAGCAGCTTACCGGGGAACACTGAAGCTTTCTTT.

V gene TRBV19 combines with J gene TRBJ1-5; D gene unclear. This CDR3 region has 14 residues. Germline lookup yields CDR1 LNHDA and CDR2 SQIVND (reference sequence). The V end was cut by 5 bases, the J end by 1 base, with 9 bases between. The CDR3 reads CASSYQRSNQPQHF. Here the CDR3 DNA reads TGTGCCAGTAGTTATCAAAGAAGCAATCAGCCCCAGCATTTT.

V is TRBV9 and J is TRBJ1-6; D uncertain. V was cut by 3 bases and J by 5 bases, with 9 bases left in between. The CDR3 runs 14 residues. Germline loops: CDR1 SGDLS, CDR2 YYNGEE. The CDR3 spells CASSEGKNNSPLHF. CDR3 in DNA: TGTGCCAGCAGCGAAGGCAAAAATAATTCACCCCTCCACTTT.

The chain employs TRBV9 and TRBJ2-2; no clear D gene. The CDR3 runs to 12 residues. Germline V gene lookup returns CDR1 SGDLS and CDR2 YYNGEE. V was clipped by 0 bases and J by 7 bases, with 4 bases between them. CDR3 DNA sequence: TGTGCCAGCAGCGTAGTTGTCGGGGAGCTGTTTTTT. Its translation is CASSVVVGELFF. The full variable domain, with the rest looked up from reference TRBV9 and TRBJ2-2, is DSGVTQTPKHLITATGQRVTLRCSPRSGDLSVYWYQQSLDQGLQFLIQYYNGEERAKGNILERFSAQQFPDLHSELNLSSLELGDSALYFCASSVVVGELFFGEGSRLTVL.

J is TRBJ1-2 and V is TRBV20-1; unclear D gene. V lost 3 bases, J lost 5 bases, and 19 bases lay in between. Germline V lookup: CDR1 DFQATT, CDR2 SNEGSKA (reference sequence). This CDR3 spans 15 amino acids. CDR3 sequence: CSASGAGGLWYGYTF. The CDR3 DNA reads TGCAGTGCTAGTGGCGCAGGCGGGCTATGGTATGGCTACACCTTC.

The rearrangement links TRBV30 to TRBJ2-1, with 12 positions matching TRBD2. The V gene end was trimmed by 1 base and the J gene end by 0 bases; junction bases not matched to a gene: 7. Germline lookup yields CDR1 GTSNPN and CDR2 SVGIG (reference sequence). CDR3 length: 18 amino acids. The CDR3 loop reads CAWSGTSGGQSSYNEQFF. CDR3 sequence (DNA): TGTGCCTGGAGTGGCACTAGCGGGGGGCAAAGCTCCTACAATGAGCAGTTCTTC. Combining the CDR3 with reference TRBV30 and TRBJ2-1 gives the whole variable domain SQTIHQWPATLVQPVGSPLSLECTVEGTSNPNLYWYRQAAGRGLQLLFYSVGIGQISSEVPQNLSASRPQDRQFILSSKKLLLSDSGFYLCAWSGTSGGQSSYNEQFFGPGTRLTVL.

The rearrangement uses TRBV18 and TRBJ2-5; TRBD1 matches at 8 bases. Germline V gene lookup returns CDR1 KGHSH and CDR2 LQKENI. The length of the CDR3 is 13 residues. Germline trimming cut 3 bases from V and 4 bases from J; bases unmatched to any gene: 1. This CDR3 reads CASSPGQGETQYF. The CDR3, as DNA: TGTGCCAGCTCACCCGGACAGGGAGAGACCCAGTACTTC.

DNA for the CDR3: TGTGCCAGCAGGGACAGGGTGAGTCAGCCCCAGCATTTT. It encodes CASRDRVSQPQHF. The V and J genes are TRBV28 and TRBJ1-5; 8 nucleotides line up with TRBD1. The V gene end was trimmed by 6 bases and the J gene end by 6 bases; junction bases not matched to a gene: 4. There are 13 residues in the CDR3. The V gene's germline CDR1 is MDHEN and CDR2 SYDVKM.

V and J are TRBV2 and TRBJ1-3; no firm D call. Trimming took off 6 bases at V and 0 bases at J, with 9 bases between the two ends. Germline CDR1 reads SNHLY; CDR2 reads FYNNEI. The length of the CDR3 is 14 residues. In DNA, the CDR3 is TGTGCCAGCAGCCCCGCGGACTCTGGAAACACCATATATTTT. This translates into CASSPADSGNTIYF.

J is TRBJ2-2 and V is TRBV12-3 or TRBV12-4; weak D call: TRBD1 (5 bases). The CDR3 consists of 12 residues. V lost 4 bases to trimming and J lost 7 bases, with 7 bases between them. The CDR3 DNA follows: TGTGCCAGCAGTTGGACACTCGGGGAGCTGTTTTTT. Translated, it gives CASSWTLGELFF.

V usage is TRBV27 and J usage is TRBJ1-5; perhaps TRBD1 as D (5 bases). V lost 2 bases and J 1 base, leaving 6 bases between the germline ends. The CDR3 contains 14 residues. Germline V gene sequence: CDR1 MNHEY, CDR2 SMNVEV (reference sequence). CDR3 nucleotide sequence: TGTGCCAGCAGTTTAGCAGGGAGCAATCAGCCCCAGCATTTT. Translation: CASSLAGSNQPQHF.

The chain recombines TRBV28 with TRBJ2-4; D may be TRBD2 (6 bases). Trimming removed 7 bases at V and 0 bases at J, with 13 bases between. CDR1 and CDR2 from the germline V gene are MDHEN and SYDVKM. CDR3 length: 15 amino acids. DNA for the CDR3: TGTGCCAGCACCCCGGCGGGGTTAGCCAAAAACATTCAGTACTTC. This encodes CASTPAGLAKNIQYF.

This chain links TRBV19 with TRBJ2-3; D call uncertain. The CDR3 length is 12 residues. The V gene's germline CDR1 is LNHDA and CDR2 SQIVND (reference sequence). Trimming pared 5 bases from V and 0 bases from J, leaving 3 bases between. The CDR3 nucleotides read TGTGCCAGTAGTCCCAGCACAGATACGCAGTATTTT. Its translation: CASSPSTDTQYF.

Written as DNA, the CDR3 is TGCGCCAGCAGCTGGGGAGACAGGTTGAACACTGAAGCTTTCTTT. Translating gives CASSWGDRLNTEAFF. The chain joins TRBV5-1 to TRBJ1-1; TRBD1 is a possible D gene (6 bases). CDR1 and CDR2 (germline): SGHRS, YFSETQ. There are 15 residues in the CDR3. The V end lost 3 bases, the J end lost 0 bases, and 12 bases lay between the germline ends.

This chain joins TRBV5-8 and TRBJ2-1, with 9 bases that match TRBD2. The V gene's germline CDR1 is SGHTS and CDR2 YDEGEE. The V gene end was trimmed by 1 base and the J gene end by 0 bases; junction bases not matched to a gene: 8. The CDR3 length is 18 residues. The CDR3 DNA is TGTGCCAGCAGCTTGTTTGCCAGCGGGGGGAGCTCCTACAATGAGCAGTTCTTC. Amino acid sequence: CASSLFASGGSSYNEQFF.

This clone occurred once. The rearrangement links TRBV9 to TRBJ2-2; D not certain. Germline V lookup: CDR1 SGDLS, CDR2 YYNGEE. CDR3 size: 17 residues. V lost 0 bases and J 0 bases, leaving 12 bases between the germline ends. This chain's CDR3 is CASSVAREASNTGELFF. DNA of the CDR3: TGTGCCAGCAGCGTAGCAAGAGAGGCTTCGAACACCGGGGAGCTGTTTTTT.